This T cell receptor beta chain came from a study of control samples from healthy donors and cancer patients. CDR1 and CDR2 (germline): MNHEY, SMNVEV (reference sequence). The CDR3 covers 15 residues. V was cut by 6 bases and J by 3 bases, with 16 bases left in between. Clones were read by immunoSEQ multiplex PCR, and TCRdb kept only the in-frame ones, dropping some. Of under 150,000 clones listed, just under 90% are singletons. The rearrangement joins TRBV27 to TRBJ2-3; TRBD2 is a possible D gene (6 bases). Sequenced input: PBMCs. This TCR came from a middle-aged man with head and neck cancer. CDR3 coding DNA: TGTGCCAGCAGCCCCACCCGGGGGTATACAGATACGCAGTATTTT. Amino acids: CASSPTRGYTDTQYF.